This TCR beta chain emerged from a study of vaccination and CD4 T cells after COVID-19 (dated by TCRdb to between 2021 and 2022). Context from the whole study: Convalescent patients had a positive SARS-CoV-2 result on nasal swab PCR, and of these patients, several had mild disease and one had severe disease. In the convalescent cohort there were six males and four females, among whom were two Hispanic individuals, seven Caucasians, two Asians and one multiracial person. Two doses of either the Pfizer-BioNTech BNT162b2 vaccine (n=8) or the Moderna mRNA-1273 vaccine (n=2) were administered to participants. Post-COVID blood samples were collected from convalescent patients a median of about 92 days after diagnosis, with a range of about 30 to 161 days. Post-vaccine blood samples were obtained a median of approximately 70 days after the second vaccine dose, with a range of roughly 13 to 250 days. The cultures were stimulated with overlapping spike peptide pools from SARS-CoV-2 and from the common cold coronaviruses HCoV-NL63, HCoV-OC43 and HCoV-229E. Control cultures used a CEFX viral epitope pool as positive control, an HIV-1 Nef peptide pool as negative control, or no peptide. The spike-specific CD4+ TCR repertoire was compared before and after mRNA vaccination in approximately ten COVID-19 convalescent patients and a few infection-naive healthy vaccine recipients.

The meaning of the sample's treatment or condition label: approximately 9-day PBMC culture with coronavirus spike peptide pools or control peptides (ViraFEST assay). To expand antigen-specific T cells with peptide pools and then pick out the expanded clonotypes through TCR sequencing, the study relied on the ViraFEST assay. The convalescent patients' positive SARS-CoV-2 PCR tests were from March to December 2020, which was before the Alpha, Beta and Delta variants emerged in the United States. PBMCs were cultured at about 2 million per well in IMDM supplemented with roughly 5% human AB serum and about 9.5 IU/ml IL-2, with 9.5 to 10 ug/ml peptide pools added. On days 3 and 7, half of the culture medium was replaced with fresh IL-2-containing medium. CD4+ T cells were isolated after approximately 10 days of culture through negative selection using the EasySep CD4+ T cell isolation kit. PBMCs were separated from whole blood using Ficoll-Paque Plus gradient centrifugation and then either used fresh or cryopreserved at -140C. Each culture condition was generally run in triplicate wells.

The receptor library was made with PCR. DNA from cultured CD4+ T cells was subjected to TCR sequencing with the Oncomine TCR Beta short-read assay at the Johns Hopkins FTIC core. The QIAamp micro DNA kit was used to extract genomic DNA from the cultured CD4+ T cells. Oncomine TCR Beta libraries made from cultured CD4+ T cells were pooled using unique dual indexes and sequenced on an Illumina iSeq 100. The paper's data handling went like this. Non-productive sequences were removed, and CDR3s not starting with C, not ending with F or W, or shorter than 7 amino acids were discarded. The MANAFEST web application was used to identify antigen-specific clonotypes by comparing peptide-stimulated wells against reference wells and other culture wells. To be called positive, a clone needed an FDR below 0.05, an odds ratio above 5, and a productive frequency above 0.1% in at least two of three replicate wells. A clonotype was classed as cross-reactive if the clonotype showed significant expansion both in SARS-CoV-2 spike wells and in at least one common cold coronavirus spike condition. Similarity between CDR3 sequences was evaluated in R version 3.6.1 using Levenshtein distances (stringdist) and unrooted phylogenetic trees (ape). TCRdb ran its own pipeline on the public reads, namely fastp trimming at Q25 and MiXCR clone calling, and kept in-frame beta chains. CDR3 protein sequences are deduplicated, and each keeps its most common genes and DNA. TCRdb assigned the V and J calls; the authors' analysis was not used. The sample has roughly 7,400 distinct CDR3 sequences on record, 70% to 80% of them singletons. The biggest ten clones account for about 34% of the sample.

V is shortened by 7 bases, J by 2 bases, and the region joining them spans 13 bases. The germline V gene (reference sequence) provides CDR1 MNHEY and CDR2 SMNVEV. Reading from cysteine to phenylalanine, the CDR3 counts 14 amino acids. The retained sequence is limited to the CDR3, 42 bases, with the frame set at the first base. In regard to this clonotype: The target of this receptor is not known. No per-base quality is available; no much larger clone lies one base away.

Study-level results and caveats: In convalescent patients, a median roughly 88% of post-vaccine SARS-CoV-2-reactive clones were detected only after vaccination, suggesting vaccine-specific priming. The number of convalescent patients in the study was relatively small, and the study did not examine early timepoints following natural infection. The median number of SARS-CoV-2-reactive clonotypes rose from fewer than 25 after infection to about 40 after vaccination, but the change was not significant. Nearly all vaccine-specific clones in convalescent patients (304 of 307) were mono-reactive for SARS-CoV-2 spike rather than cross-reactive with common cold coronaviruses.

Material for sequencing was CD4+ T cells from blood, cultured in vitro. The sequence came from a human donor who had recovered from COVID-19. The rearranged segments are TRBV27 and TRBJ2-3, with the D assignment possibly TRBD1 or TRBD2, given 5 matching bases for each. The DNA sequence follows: TGTGCCAGCACCACCGGGGCAAACACAGATACGCAGTATTTT. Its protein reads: CASTTGANTDTQYF.